The 25 T cell receptor beta chains below were found in one sample sequenced in a study of cytomegalovirus exposure and HLA in healthy donors. The PCR ran on 60 Vbeta and 13 Jbeta primers. Assay: immunoSEQ multiplex PCR; the TCRdb copy retains only in-frame clones and omits some. This repertoire shows 75,000 to 90,000 clones, around 77% found once; its top ten account for about 3%. Input material: PBMCs. Receptors were obtained from a man aged 45 to 65 in good health and CMV-seronegative.

The chain has TRBV6-4 and TRBJ2-1, with TRBD2 identical over 9 bases. The CDR3 covers 15 residues. After removal of 0 bases from V and 7 bases from J, the junction contained 4 bases not matched to a gene. Germline assignment: CDR1 MRHNA and CDR2 SNTAGT. The CDR3 nucleotides read TGTGCCAGCAGTGACTCTAGCGGGGGTGGGAATGAGCAGTTCTTC. It is translated as CASSDSSGGGNEQFF.

This clone appeared many times. J is TRBJ2-5 and V is TRBV4-1, with 7 positions matching TRBD2. The junction had 13 bases not matched to a gene; V was cut back by 7 bases and J by 5 bases. The CDR3 is made up of 15 amino acids. Germline V gives CDR1 MGHRA, CDR2 YSYEKL. CDR3 loop: CASTPLGAGSETQYF. CDR3 DNA sequence: TGCGCCAGCACCCCCCTCGGAGCGGGGTCTGAGACCCAGTACTTC.

The chain combines TRBV2 with TRBJ2-7; 9 bases agree with TRBD1. The CDR3 length is 17 residues. V shed 7 bases, J shed 5 bases, and the junction held 18 bases outside the gene matches. CDR1 SNHLY and CDR2 FYNNEI come from the germline V gene. Here the CDR3 reads CASTNYPGQGKGNEQYF. DNA for the CDR3: TGTGCCAGCACCAACTATCCGGGACAGGGTAAAGGCAACGAGCAGTACTTC.

This sequence joins TRBV7-2 and TRBJ1-2; D ambiguous. Trimming cost V 1 base and J 1 base, with 10 bases left between them. CDR1 and CDR2 (germline): SGHTA, FQGNSA. CDR3 length equals 15 residues. CDR3: CASSLGQTINYGYTF. The CDR3 DNA follows: TGTGCCAGCAGCTTAGGGCAGACAATTAACTATGGCTACACCTTC.

V and J are TRBV5-4 and TRBJ1-4; D perhaps matches TRBD1 (5 bases). The CDR3 is made up of 15 amino acids. Trimming shortened V by 4 bases and J by 6 bases, and 16 bases separated the two germline ends. Germline-derived CDR1 and CDR2 are SGHNT and YYREEE (reference sequence). The CDR3 here is CASSGGTANYEKLFF. CDR3 nucleotides: TGTGCCAGCAGCGGCGGGACGGCCAATTATGAAAAACTGTTTTTT.

The CDR3 here is CASRRTGAGYGYTF. CDR3 DNA: TGTGCCAGCAGGAGGACAGGGGCTGGCTATGGCTACACCTTC. The chain is built from TRBV2 and TRBJ1-2; 9 positions agree with TRBD1. Germline values: CDR1 SNHLY, CDR2 FYNNEI. With V trimmed by 6 bases and J by 4 bases, 6 bases remained unmatched. This CDR3 spans 14 amino acids.

The rearrangement uses TRBV7-3 and TRBJ2-5; 7 nucleotides match TRBD1. From germline, CDR1 is SGHTA and CDR2 FQGTGA. J was trimmed by 4 bases and V by 5 bases; bases with no gene match: 4. This CDR3 has 13 amino acids. The CDR3 spells CASSRDRGETQYF. Written as DNA, the CDR3 is TGTGCCAGCAGCCGGGACAGAGGAGAGACCCAGTACTTC.

The V gene is TRBV9, the J gene TRBJ1-4; the D gene is possibly TRBD1 (5 bases). V was cut by 3 bases and J by 7 bases, with 25 bases left in between. Germline V CDR1 and CDR2: SGDLS, YYNGEE. The CDR3 runs 18 residues. The CDR3 sequence is CASSAVLRDSKGGEKLFF. CDR3 DNA sequence: TGTGCCAGCAGCGCAGTGTTGCGGGACTCAAAAGGAGGTGAAAAACTGTTTTTT.

The V call is TRBV2, the J call TRBJ1-1, with 9 bases matching TRBD1. CDR1 is SNHLY, CDR2 FYNNEI, per germline. Germline trimming cut 6 bases from V and 6 bases from J; bases unmatched to any gene: 8. The CDR3 spans 14 residues. The CDR3 protein is CASRLQGARAEAFF. The CDR3 DNA reads TGTGCCAGCAGGTTACAGGGGGCGAGAGCTGAAGCTTTCTTT.

The rearrangement uses TRBV4-2 and TRBJ2-3; the D gene is possibly TRBD2 (7 bases). With 4 bases removed from V and 6 bases from J, the gap between germline ends came to 26 bases. The CDR3 is made up of 18 amino acids. Looked up from germline, CDR1 is LGHNA and CDR2 is YNFKEQ. CDR3: CASSPQGRRGGVLDTQYF. DNA for the CDR3: TGTGCCAGCAGCCCCCAGGGGAGGCGGGGAGGGGTACTGGATACGCAGTATTTT.

V and J are TRBV7-3 and TRBJ2-1, with 11 bases lining up with TRBD2. Per the germline V gene, CDR1 is SGHTA and CDR2 is FQGTGA. J gave up 7 bases and V 4 bases, and 6 bases lay outside the gene matches. The CDR3 loop spans 15 amino acids. The chain's CDR3 is CASSSSGGPSNEQFF. The CDR3 region has the DNA TGTGCCAGCAGCTCTAGCGGGGGGCCCTCTAATGAGCAGTTCTTC.

The chain has TRBV6-1 and TRBJ2-7; D is undetermined. Trimming shortened V by 9 bases and J by 4 bases, and 19 bases separated the two germline ends. The CDR3 is 14 residues long. Germline values: CDR1 MNHNS, CDR2 SASEGT. The CDR3 loop reads CASSDNPPEYEQYF. The DNA of the CDR3 is TGTGCCAGTTCCGATAATCCACCCGAGTACGAGCAGTACTTC.

The gene calls are TRBV4-1 and TRBJ1-1; D not resolved. This CDR3 has 15 residues. Germline V gene data show CDR1 as MGHRA and CDR2 as YSYEKL. V lost 4 bases to trimming and J lost 0 bases, with 12 bases between them. CDR3 DNA: TGCGCCAGCAGCCCGAGCGGGCAGCTGAACACTGAAGCTTTCTTT. This encodes CASSPSGQLNTEAFF.

The rearrangement joins TRBV27 to TRBJ2-5; D is perhaps TRBD1 (5 bases). Trimming removed 3 bases at V and 1 base at J, with 9 bases between. From germline, CDR1 is MNHEY and CDR2 SMNVEV (reference sequence). The CDR3 consists of 14 residues. CDR3 sequence reads: CASSFRQRQETQYF. DNA of the CDR3: TGTGCCAGCAGTTTTCGACAGCGCCAAGAGACCCAGTACTTC.

The chain combines TRBV2 with TRBJ2-5; D perhaps matches TRBD2 (5 bases). This CDR3 has 14 amino acids. V was trimmed by 5 bases and J by 1 base, leaving 11 bases between them. Germline V gene lookup returns CDR1 SNHLY and CDR2 FYNNEI. The CDR3 region is CASSRSDSQETQYF. In DNA form, the CDR3 reads TGTGCCAGCAGTCGTTCGGACTCCCAAGAGACCCAGTACTTC.

This chain links TRBV9 with TRBJ2-1, with TRBD2 matching 10 bases. J lost 3 bases, V lost 0 bases, and 6 bases had no gene match. From germline, CDR1 is SGDLS and CDR2 YYNGEE. The CDR3 runs to 17 residues. Here the CDR3 reads CASSVEVAGGRYNEQFF. CDR3 DNA sequence: TGTGCCAGCAGCGTAGAGGTAGCGGGGGGCCGCTACAATGAGCAGTTCTTC.

The rearrangement joins TRBV30 to TRBJ2-1, with unresolved D. The CDR3 loop spans 13 amino acids. Deletions cut 2 bases from V and 4 bases from J, with 9 bases between. Germline V gene lookup returns CDR1 GTSNPN and CDR2 SVGIG (reference sequence). The CDR3 DNA sequence: TGTGCCTGGAGTTTTACTAAGTACAATGAGCAGTTCTTC. As protein: CAWSFTKYNEQFF.

The chain recombines TRBV19 with TRBJ2-7, with a possible D match to TRBD1 (6 bases). Germline CDR1 is LNHDA and CDR2 is SQIVND (reference sequence). The CDR3 totals 12 residues. With 6 bases removed from V and 4 bases from J, the gap between germline ends came to 10 bases. The CDR3 loop reads CASRKGDYEQYF. The CDR3 DNA is TGTGCCAGTAGGAAGGGGGATTACGAGCAGTACTTC. The whole variable domain, remainder taken from reference TRBV19 and TRBJ2-7, is DGGITQSPKYLFRKEGQNVTLSCEQNLNHDAMYWYRQDPGQGLRLIYYSQIVNDFQKGDIAEGYSVSREKKESFPLTVTSAQKNPTAFYLCASRKGDYEQYFGPGTRLTVT.

The chain joins TRBV23-1 to TRBJ1-5; D is unclear. TRBV23-1 is labeled an ORF, and its function is uncertain. With 3 bases removed from V and 15 bases from J, the gap between germline ends came to 12 bases. There are 11 residues in the CDR3. The CDR3 bases are TGCGCCAGCAGTCAGTGTCCGGGAGGGCATTTT. It yields the protein CASSQCPGGHF.

The V call is TRBV30, the J call TRBJ2-3; no firm D call. The CDR3 has 11 amino acids. Per the germline V gene, CDR1 is GTSNPN and CDR2 is SVGIG (reference sequence). V was cut by 2 bases and J by 6 bases, with 6 bases left in between. As DNA, the CDR3 is TGTGCCTGGAGTATGCGGGATACGCAGTATTTT. As protein: CAWSMRDTQYF.

The V and J genes are TRBV30 and TRBJ2-2, with 9 positions matching TRBD1. The V segment lost 6 bases and the J segment 14 bases; nucleotides outside the gene matches: 16. The CDR3 sequence is 14 residues long. Germline assignment: CDR1 GTSNPN and CDR2 SVGIG (reference sequence). The CDR3 region is CACSISGTGIRLFF. CDR3 sequence (DNA): TGTGCCTGCTCAATCTCCGGGACAGGGATTCGCCTGTTTTTT. The complete variable domain, with remaining parts taken from reference TRBV30 and TRBJ2-2, reads SQTIHQWPATLVQPVGSPLSLECTVEGTSNPNLYWYRQAAGRGLQLLFYSVGIGQISSEVPQNLSASRPQDRQFILSSKKLLLSDSGFYLCACSISGTGIRLFFGEGSRLTVL.

The J gene is TRBJ1-2, the V gene TRBV2, with 8 bases fitting TRBD1. The CDR3 contains 15 residues. J gave up 4 bases and V 3 bases, and 7 bases lay outside the gene matches. The germline gives CDR1 SNHLY, CDR2 FYNNEI. The CDR3 here is CASSDQGAQSYGYTF. In DNA, the CDR3 is TGTGCCAGCAGTGATCAGGGGGCGCAAAGCTATGGCTACACCTTC.

The V and J genes are TRBV6-5 and TRBJ1-1, with 7 bases matching TRBD1. The V gene end was trimmed by 8 bases and the J gene end by 1 base; junction bases not matched to a gene: 1. From germline, CDR1 is MNHEY and CDR2 SVGAGI. This CDR3 is 12 amino acids long. As DNA, the CDR3 is TGTGCCAGCGGGGACAGGAACACTGAAGCTTTCTTT. It codes for CASGDRNTEAFF.

This clone occurred a few times. This chain joins TRBV11-3 and TRBJ1-1; 8 positions match TRBD1. This CDR3 spans 15 amino acids. J lost 4 bases, V lost 5 bases, and 9 bases had no gene match. The V gene's germline CDR1 is SGHNT and CDR2 YENEEA. The CDR3 protein is CASSTRTGWGTEAFF. The CDR3 nucleotides read TGTGCCAGCAGCACGCGGACAGGGTGGGGCACTGAAGCTTTCTTT. Complete variable domain (other parts from reference TRBV11-3 and TRBJ1-1): EAGVVQSPRYKIIEKKQPVAFWCNPISGHNTLYWYLQNLGQGPELLIRYENEEAVDDSQLPKDRFSAERLKGVDSTLKIQPAELGDSAVYLCASSTRTGWGTEAFFGQGTRLTVV.

This clone was observed a handful of times. The chain has TRBV5-4 and TRBJ2-3; 9 positions agree with TRBD2. Per the germline V gene, CDR1 is SGHNT and CDR2 is YYREEE (reference sequence). The CDR3 is 17 residues long. The junction had 9 bases not matched to a gene; V was cut back by 2 bases and J by 2 bases. The CDR3 reads CASSFRGGARITDTQYF. In DNA, the CDR3 is TGTGCCAGCAGCTTCCGCGGGGGGGCTCGTATCACAGATACGCAGTATTTT. Full variable domain (remainder filled in from reference TRBV5-4 and TRBJ2-3): ETGVTQSPTHLIKTRGQQVTLRCSSQSGHNTVSWYQQALGQGPQFIFQYYREEENGRGNFPPRFSGLQFPNYSSELNVNALELDDSALYLCASSFRGGARITDTQYFGPGTRLTVL.